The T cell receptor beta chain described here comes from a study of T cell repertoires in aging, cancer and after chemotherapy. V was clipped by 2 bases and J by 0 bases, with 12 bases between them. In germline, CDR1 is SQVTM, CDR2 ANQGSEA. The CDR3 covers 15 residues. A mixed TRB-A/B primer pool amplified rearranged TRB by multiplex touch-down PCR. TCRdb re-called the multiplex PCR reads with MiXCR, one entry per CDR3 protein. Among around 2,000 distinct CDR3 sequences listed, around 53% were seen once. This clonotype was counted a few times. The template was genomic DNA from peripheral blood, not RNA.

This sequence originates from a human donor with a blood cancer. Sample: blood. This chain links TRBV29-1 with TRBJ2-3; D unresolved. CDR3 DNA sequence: TGCAGCGTTGAACCCCCCACCCGGAGCACAGATACGCAGTATTTT. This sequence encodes CSVEPPTRSTDTQYF.